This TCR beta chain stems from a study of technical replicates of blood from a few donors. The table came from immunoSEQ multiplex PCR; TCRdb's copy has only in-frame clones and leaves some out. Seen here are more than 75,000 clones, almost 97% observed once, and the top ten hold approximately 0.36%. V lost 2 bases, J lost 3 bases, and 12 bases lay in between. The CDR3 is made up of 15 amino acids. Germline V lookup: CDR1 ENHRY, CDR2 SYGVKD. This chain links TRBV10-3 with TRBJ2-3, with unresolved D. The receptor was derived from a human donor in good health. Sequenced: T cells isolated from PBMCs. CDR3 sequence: CAISEPSGGTDTQYF. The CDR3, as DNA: TGTGCCATCAGTGAGCCTTCAGGTGGAACAGATACGCAGTATTTT.